This T cell receptor (beta chain) came from a study of neurological immune-mediated disorders (dated by TCRdb to about 2019). About the full investigation: Using UMI-based sequencing, the study compared peripheral blood TCR-beta repertoires from patients with HTLV-I-associated myelopathy (HAM/TSP), patients with multiple sclerosis, and healthy controls. The cohort comprised roughly 65 subjects: approximately 15 HAM/TSP patients, 35 or so multiple sclerosis patients and around 20 healthy controls. Longitudinal samples, technical triplicates and paired sorted CD4+ and CD8+ T-cell subsets, alongside PBMC samples, were included among the approximately 100 TCR-beta libraries.

This clonotype was seen at least ten times. The target of this receptor is not known. No base qualities exist here, and no much larger clone lies one base off it. cDNA synthesis used template-switch 5'RACE with a primer carrying a 10-nucleotide random unique molecular identifier tagging each TCR transcript. Over 180 million TCR-beta sequences, covering 15-18 subjects, were produced in each sequencing run. Total RNA was extracted with the RNeasy kit. The KAPA Real-time Library Amplification kit was used to amplify TCR-beta VDJ regions with primers for the TCR constant region and the 5'RACE anchor. A first PCR added sample indexes and Illumina adaptors, after which a second PCR increased the library yield. After Ampure bead purification, the roughly 650 bp TCR product was size-selected on a 2% E-gel SizeSelection system. Before pooling, library quality was checked on a Bioanalyzer, concentration was measured with Qubit, and libraries were quantified with the Kapa Library Quantification kit. An Illumina HiSeq 2500 sequenced the libraries paired-end 2 x 150 bp. To increase sequence diversity, about 25-31% phiX was spiked into each library pool. In the paper's pipeline: The quality-filtered reads were processed with the UMI-based MiGEC pipeline, whose error correction step removed more than 85% of the raw TCR sequences. IMGT germline references were used for alignment of VDJ genes, and clonotypes were defined by a unique CDR3 amino acid sequence together with V-J genes. Clonal expansion, Shannon diversity, and CDR3 relatedness (CalcPairwiseDistances, ClusterSamples) were evaluated with VDJtools, and phylogenetic trees were built with CLCbio workbench. Expanded clones were defined as having at least 8 unique UMIs, based on coefficient-of-variation modelling across technical triplicates. The public reads were reprocessed in TCRdb via fastp at Q25 and MiXCR, keeping in-frame beta chains. Each entry merges the rows of one CDR3 protein and shows their most common DNA and genes. For this entry, the V and J calls and clone size follow TCRdb and not the study's own pipeline. The sample profile shows 20,000 to 30,000 distinct CDR3 sequences; around an eighth of them were found once. The ten largest clones capture around 16% of the sample.

Unsorted PBMC libraries were generated from 2 million PBMCs stored in RNAlater at -80 °C until RNA extraction. Peripheral blood underwent Ficoll-Hypaque density gradient centrifugation to isolate PBMCs, which were then cryopreserved in liquid nitrogen. Study-level results and caveats: No identical CDR3 amino acid sequences were shared among expanded clones across subjects, suggesting private TCR-beta repertoires in all groups. TCR clonal expansion was highest in HAM/TSP patients and lowest in MS patients, with MS patients falling below even healthy controls.

Specimen: PBMCs. The clonotype was recovered from a woman aged 40 to 50 with HTLV-1-associated myelopathy (HAM/TSP).

This receptor has the CDR3 CSAMERNQPQHF. In nucleotides, the sequence is TGCAGTGCTATGGAGAGAAATCAGCCCCAGCATTTT. The receptor chain draws on TRBV20-1 and TRBJ1-5, with an unclear D gene assignment. V loses 4 bases of germline sequence and J loses 4 bases, and the interval between the two ends is 8 bases. The CDR3 holds 12 amino acids from the cysteine to the phenylalanine. This entry keeps only the CDR3 DNA: 36 bases, framed from base 1. The germline V gene (reference sequence) provides CDR1 DFQATT and CDR2 SNEGSKA.